A single T cell receptor beta chain is shown here with its context. The data were obtained in a study of blood T cell repertoires in COVID-19. Study information: COVID-19 samples, acute and convalescent, were from the United States, Italy and Spain.

Only in-frame clones appear in the TCRdb table, and some are missing; sequencing was by immunoSEQ multiplex PCR. The sample records tens of thousands of clones, approximately 90% being singletons. V lost 6 bases, J lost 3 bases, and 12 bases lay in between. The CDR3 consists of 13 residues. The source material was peripheral blood. The TCR comes from a man between 65 and 79 years old with active or convalescent COVID-19. This sequence joins TRBV12-3 or TRBV12-4 and TRBJ2-7, with a possible D match to TRBD1 (6 bases). For the CDR3, the DNA is TGTGCCAGCAGCCTCGGGGACAACTACGAGCAGTACTTC. Protein product: CASSLGDNYEQYF.